The rows below give T cell receptor beta chains drawn from one sample of a study of cytomegalovirus exposure and HLA in healthy donors. Sequencing was performed with immunoSEQ multiplex PCR; in TCRdb, only in-frame clones are kept and a portion is missing. The sample carries under 150,000 clones, roughly 80% recorded once. Specimen: PBMCs. These receptors originate from a man aged 25-45 years in good health and CMV-seronegative. CDR3s include the opening cysteine and the closing phenylalanine or tryptophan. Each record gives: D gene, clone size, J gene, V gene, CDR3 protein, CDR3 DNA. A D gene is named only where the DNA matches it firmly. Some rows mark clone size as missing; the rest say once, few, many or name a class of expanded clone.

>-|-|TRBJ2-5|TRBV5-1
CASSLGGSETQYF
TGCGCCAGCAGCTTAGGGGGTTCCGAGACCCAGTACTTC
>-|-|TRBJ1-2|TRBV25-1
CASRSLTDYGYTF
TGTGCCAGCAGGTCTCTTACGGACTATGGCTACACCTTC
>TRBD1|-|TRBJ2-7|TRBV6-5
CASSYSGTGFYEQYF
TGTGCCAGCAGTTACTCGGGGACAGGGTTCTACGAGCAGTACTTC
>-|-|TRBJ1-4|TRBV18
CASSTGGVNEKLFF
TGTGCCAGCTCCACCGGGGGAGTTAATGAAAAACTGTTTTTT
>TRBD1|-|TRBJ1-6|TRBV10-3
CAIDSRDRGARSPLHF
TGTGCCATTGATTCCCGGGACAGGGGCGCCCGTTCACCCCTCCACTTT
>-|-|TRBJ1-6|TRBV5-4
CASSLTWSNSPLHF
TGTGCCAGCAGCCTGACCTGGAGTAATTCACCCCTCCACTTT
>TRBD1|-|TRBJ1-2|TRBV6-5
CASSRDSPNYGYTF
TGTGCCAGCAGTAGGGACAGCCCTAACTATGGCTACACCTTC
>-|-|TRBJ1-5|TRBV7-9
CASSLGRGSGDQPQHF
TGTGCCAGCAGCTTAGGGAGAGGGTCTGGAGATCAGCCCCAGCATTTT
>TRBD1|-|TRBJ1-1|TRBV5-1
CASSIGTGVYTEAFF
TGCGCCAGCAGCATAGGGACAGGGGTTTATACTGAAGCTTTCTTT
>-|-|TRBJ1-4|TRBV4-1
CASSQELVARSTNEKLFF
TGCGCCAGCAGCCAAGAACTTGTTGCGCGAAGCACTAATGAAAAGCTGTTTTTT
>-|-|TRBJ1-1|TRBV4-3
CASSLHQVNTEAFF
TGCGCCAGCAGCCTTCATCAGGTGAACACTGAAGCTTTCTTT
>TRBD1|many|TRBJ2-6|TRBV5-8
CASRGQRPFSGANVLTF
TGTGCCAGCAGGGGACAGCGTCCCTTCTCTGGGGCCAACGTCCTGACTTTC
>TRBD1|-|TRBJ1-5|TRBV5-5
CASSAARDSGNQPQHF
TGTGCCAGCAGCGCCGCCCGGGACAGTGGCAATCAGCCCCAGCATTTT
>-|-|TRBJ1-5|TRBV28
CASSFRSNQPQHF
TGTGCCAGCAGTTTCAGGAGCAATCAGCCCCAGCATTTT
>TRBD1|-|TRBJ1-4|TRBV5-1
CASSFQDRVGEKLFF
TGCGCCAGCAGCTTCCAGGACAGGGTCGGAGAAAAACTGTTTTTT
>-|-|TRBJ2-1|TRBV5-4
CASSLPQRLVDNEQFF
TGTGCCAGCAGCTTGCCCCAGCGACTGGTAGACAATGAGCAGTTCTTC
>-|-|TRBJ1-6|TRBV6-5
CASSYRESSPLHF
TGTGCCAGCAGTTATCGCGAGAGCTCACCCCTCCACTTT
>TRBD1|-|TRBJ1-1|TRBV6-1
CASRVQGLLNTEAFF
TGTGCCAGCAGGGTACAGGGGCTGCTTAACACTGAAGCTTTCTTT
>-|-|TRBJ1-6|TRBV19
CASTRGRGPGRSPLHF
TGTGCCAGTACTCGTGGGAGGGGCCCGGGTAGGTCACCCCTCCACTTT
>TRBD2|few|TRBJ2-2|TRBV10-3
CAITPAGANTGELFF
TGTGCCATCACCCCAGCGGGAGCGAACACCGGGGAGCTGTTTTTT
>-|-|TRBJ2-2|TRBV10-1
CASSQTTGELFF
TGCGCCAGCAGTCAAACAACCGGGGAGCTGTTTTTT
>-|once|TRBJ2-7|TRBV11-2
CASSLGGVYEQYF
TGTGCCAGCAGCTTAGGCGGGGTCTACGAGCAGTACTTC
>TRBD2|once|TRBJ2-5|TRBV6-5
CASSYTTSGSETQYF
TGTGCCAGCAGTTACACCACTAGCGGGTCAGAGACCCAGTACTTC
>TRBD1|-|TRBJ1-6|TRBV6-5
CASSYGTGDNSPLHF
TGTGCCAGCAGTTACGGGACAGGGGATAATTCACCCCTCCACTTT
>TRBD2|-|TRBJ2-2|TRBV9
CASSVDPGGGTGELFF
TGTGCCAGCAGCGTAGATCCGGGAGGTGGGACCGGGGAGCTGTTTTTT
>TRBD1|-|TRBJ1-5|TRBV6-5
CASSYYRGDQPQHF
TGTGCCAGCAGTTATTACAGGGGTGATCAGCCCCAGCATTTT
>TRBD1|few|TRBJ2-7|TRBV7-9
CASSPRTGETYEQYF
TGTGCCAGCAGCCCCAGGACAGGGGAAACCTACGAGCAGTACTTC
>TRBD2|-|TRBJ2-1|TRBV9
CASSVVGLAINEQFF
TGTGCCAGCAGCGTAGTGGGACTAGCTATCAATGAGCAGTTCTTC
>-|few|TRBJ2-1|TRBV30
CAWRPTGHFYNEQFF
TGTGCCTGGAGACCCACGGGACACTTTTACAATGAGCAGTTCTTC